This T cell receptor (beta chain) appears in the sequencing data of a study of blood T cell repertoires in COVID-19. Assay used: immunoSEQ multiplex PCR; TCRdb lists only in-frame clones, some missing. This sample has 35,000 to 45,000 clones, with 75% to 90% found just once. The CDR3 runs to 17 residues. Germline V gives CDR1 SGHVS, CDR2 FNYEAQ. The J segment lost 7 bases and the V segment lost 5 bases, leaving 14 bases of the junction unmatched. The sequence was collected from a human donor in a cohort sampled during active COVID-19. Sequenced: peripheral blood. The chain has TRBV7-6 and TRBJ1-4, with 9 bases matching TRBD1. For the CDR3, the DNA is TGTGCCAGCAGCGGAACCGGGACAGGGATGATGGGTGAAAAACTGTTTTTT. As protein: CASSGTGTGMMGEKLFF.